This T cell receptor beta chain was profiled in a study of CD8+CD57+ T cells in acquired aplastic anemia listed by TCRdb under 2018. Study-wide context: On average, sorted CD4+ and CD8+ cells yielded approximately 3 ug of extracted DNA, with a range of about 0.19 to 30 ug. A CD8+CD57+ expansion meant a frequency higher than the mean frequency seen in healthy subjects. On the study overall, not on this receptor specifically: Around 27 CD8+ CDR3 sequences were found in both patients and controls but appeared to be highly expressed in patients and within the immunodominant clones of the patients. No significant difference in CD8+ Simpson's diversity was found between patients and healthy controls (P=0.060).

TCR beta VDJ combination and CDR3 sequence profiling used genomic DNA as the template. An Illumina HiSeq 2000 was the platform used for TCR repertoire sequencing. As for the original processing: Repertoires were assessed using TRBV/TRBJ rearrangement plots, CDR3 size and DJ length profiles, and Simpson's diversity index. The immunodominant clone was defined as the most abundant DNA sequence in deep sequencing data. CDR3 amino acid sequences were screened for sharing across subjects and compared with published repertoires and the VDJdb database. TCRdb reworked the public reads: Q25 trimming with fastp, MiXCR clone assembly, productive beta chains retained. A single entry per CDR3 protein holds the most common genes and DNA from its merged rows. In this record, the V and J calls reflect TCRdb's handling and not the investigators' own analysis. Recorded for this sample are about 180,000 distinct CDR3 sequences; approximately 52% of them occurred a single time. In total, the top ten clones hold more than 1.5% of the sample.

Expansion of CD8+CD57+ cells had been shown by flow cytometry in the patients chosen for sequencing. Every patient had severe acquired aplastic anemia, diagnosed using the International Study of Aplastic Anemia and Agranulocytosis and Camitta criteria. Patients had received no therapy at the time of blood sampling. In the study, sorted CD4+ and CD8+ blood T cells from patients with severe aplastic anemia and from healthy subjects underwent deep sequencing of TCR repertoires. Patients were enrolled under clinicaltrials.gov protocols 00001620, 01623167, 00001397, 00071045, 00081523 and 00961064 in the USA. Ficoll-Paque density gradient centrifugation was used to isolate peripheral blood mononuclear cells. Before DNA extraction, CD4+ and CD8+ T cells were sorted with FACS or magnetic beads. In regard to this clonotype: No cognate antigen has been identified for it. No base-level quality is on record; no much larger clone is a single base apart.

The cysteine opens and the phenylalanine closes a CDR3 of 16 amino acids. The retained sequence is limited to the CDR3, 48 bases, with the frame set at the first base. Trimmed from V: 4 bases; trimmed from J: 2 bases; junction bases lacking a gene match: 8. The germline V gene (reference sequence) specifies DFQATT as CDR1 and SNEGSKA as CDR2. Recombination connected TRBV20-1 to TRBJ2-3; TRBD2 lines up with 11 middle nucleotides. This TCR was recovered from a human donor with aplastic anemia. Input material: sorted CD4+, CD8+, or CD8+CD57+ T cells (not recorded which) from PBMCs. The bases are TGCAGTGCTACCTCCCTAGCGGGGGGTGACACAGATACGCAGTATTTT. This translates into CSATSLAGGDTDTQYF.